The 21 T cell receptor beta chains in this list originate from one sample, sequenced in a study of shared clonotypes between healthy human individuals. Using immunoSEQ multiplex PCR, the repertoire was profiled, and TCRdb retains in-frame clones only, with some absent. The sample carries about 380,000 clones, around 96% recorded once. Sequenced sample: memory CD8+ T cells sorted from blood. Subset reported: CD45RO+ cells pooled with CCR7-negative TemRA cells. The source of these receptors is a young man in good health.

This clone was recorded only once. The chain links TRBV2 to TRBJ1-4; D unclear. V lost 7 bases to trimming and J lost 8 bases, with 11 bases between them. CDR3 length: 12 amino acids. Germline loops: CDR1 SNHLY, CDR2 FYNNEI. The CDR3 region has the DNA TGTGCCAGCATTCGGGGAGGGGAAAAACTGTTTTTT. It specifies CASIRGGEKLFF.

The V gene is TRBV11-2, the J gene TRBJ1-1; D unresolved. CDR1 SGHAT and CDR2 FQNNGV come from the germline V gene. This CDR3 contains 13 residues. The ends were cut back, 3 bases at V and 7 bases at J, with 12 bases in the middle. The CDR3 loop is CASSFMRQDEAFF. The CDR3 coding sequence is TGTGCCAGCAGCTTTATGCGCCAGGATGAAGCTTTCTTT.

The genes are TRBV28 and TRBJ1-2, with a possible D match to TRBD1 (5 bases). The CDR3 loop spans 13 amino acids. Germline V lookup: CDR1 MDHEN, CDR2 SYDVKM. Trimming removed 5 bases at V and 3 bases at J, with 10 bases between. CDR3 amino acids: CASSRAGYYGYTF. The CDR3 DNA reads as TGTGCCAGCAGTCGAGCAGGGTACTATGGCTACACCTTC.

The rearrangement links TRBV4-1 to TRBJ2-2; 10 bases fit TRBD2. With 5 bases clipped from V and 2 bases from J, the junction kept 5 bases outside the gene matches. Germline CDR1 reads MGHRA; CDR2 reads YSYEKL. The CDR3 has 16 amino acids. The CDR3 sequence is CASSFLAGANTGELFF. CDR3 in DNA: TGCGCCAGCAGCTTCCTAGCGGGGGCAAACACCGGGGAGCTGTTTTTT.

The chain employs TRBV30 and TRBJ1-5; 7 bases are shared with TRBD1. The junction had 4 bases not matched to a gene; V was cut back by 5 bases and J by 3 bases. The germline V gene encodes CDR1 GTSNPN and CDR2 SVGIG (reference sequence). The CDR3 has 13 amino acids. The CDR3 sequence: CAWATGPNQPQHF. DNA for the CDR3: TGTGCCTGGGCGACAGGGCCCAATCAGCCCCAGCATTTT.

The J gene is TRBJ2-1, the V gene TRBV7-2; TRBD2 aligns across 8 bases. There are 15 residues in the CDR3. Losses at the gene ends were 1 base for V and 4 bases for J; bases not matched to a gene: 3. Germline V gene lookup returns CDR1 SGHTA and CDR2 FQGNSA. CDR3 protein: CASSLDGRAYNEQFF. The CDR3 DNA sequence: TGTGCCAGCAGCTTAGACGGGAGGGCATACAATGAGCAGTTCTTC.

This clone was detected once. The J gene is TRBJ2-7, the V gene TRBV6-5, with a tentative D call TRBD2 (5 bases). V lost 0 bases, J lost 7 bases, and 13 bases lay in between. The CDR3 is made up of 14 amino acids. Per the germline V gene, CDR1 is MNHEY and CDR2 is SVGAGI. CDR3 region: CASSYSFLAWEQYF. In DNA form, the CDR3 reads TGTGCCAGCAGTTACTCGTTCCTAGCTTGGGAGCAGTACTTC.

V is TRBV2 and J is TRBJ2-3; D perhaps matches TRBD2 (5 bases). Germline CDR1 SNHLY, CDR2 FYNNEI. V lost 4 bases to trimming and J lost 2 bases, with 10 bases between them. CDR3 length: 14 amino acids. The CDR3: CASSAERSTDTQYF. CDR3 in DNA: TGTGCCAGCAGTGCGGAGCGGTCCACAGATACGCAGTATTTT.

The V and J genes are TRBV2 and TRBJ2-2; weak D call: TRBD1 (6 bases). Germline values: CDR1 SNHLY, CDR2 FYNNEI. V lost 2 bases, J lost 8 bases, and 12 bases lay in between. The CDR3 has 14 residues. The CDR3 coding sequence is TGTGCCAGCAGTGAACAATTAGGACAGGGGGAGCTGTTTTTT. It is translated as CASSEQLGQGELFF.

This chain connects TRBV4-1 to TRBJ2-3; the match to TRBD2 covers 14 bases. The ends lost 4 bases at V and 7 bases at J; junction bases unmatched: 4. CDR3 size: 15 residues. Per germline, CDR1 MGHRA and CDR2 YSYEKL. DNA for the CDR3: TGCGCCAGCAGCCCGGGACTAGCGGGGGTAAATACGCAGTATTTT. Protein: CASSPGLAGVNTQYF.

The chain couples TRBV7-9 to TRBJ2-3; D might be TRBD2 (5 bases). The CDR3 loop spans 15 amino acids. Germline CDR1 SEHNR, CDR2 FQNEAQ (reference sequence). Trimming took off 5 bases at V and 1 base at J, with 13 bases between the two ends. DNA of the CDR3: TGTGCCAGCAGCACAGCGCTAGCTGGCACAGATACGCAGTATTTT. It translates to CASSTALAGTDTQYF.

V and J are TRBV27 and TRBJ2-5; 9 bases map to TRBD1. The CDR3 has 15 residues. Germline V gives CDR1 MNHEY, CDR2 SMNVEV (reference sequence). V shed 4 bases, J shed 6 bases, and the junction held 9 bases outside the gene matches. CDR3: CASSYGDRDGKTQYF. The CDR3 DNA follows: TGTGCCAGCAGTTACGGGGACAGGGACGGAAAGACCCAGTACTTC.

The CDR3 sequence is CAWSVRTGNTEAFF. The DNA of the CDR3 is TGTGCCTGGAGTGTACGGACAGGGAACACTGAAGCTTTCTTT. The J gene is TRBJ1-1, the V gene TRBV30, with 7 bases aligning to TRBD1. V gave up 0 bases and J gave up 1 base; unmatched junction bases: 2. CDR1 and CDR2 (germline): GTSNPN, SVGIG (reference sequence). This CDR3 spans 14 amino acids.

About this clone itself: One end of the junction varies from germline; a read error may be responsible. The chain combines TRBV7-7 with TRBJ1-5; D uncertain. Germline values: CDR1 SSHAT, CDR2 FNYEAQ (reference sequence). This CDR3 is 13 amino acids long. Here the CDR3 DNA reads TGTGCTAGCAGCTTAGATAGCAATCAGCCCCAGCATTTT. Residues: CASSLDSNQPQHF.

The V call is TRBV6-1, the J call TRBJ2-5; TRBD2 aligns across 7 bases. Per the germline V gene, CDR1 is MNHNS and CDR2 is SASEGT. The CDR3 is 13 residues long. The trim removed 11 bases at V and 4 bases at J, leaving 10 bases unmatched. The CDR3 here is CAGATREGETQYF. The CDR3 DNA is TGTGCCGGAGCGACTAGGGAGGGAGAGACCCAGTACTTC.

The CDR3 bases are TGTGCCAGCAGCAGCCGCGGCACAGATACGCAGTATTTT. This encodes CASSSRGTDTQYF. The chain combines TRBV9 with TRBJ2-3; D unresolved. The CDR3 runs 13 residues. Germline CDR1 reads SGDLS; CDR2 reads YYNGEE. V was clipped by 4 bases and J by 1 base, with 7 bases between them.

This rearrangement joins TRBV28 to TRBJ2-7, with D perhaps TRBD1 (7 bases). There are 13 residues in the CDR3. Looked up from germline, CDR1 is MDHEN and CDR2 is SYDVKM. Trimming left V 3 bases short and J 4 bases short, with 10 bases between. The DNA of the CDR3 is TGTGCCAGCAGTTTCCAGGGGGGATACGAGCAGTACTTC. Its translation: CASSFQGGYEQYF.

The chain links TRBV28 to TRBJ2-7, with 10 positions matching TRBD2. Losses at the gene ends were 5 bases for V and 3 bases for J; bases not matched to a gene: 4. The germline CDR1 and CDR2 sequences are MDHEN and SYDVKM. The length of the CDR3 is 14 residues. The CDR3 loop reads CASSTPSGSYEQYF. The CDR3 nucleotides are TGTGCCAGCAGTACCCCTAGCGGGAGCTACGAGCAGTACTTC.

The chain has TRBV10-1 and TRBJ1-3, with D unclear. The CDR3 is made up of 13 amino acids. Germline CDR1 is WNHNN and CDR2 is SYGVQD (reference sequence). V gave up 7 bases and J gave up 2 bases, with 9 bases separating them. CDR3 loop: CASTPGTGNTIYF. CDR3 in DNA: TGCGCCAGCACCCCGGGAACTGGAAACACCATATATTTT.

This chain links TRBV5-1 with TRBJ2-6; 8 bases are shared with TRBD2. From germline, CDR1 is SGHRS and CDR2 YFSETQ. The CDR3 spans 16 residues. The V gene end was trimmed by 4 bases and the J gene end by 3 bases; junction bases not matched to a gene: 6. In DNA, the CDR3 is TGCGCCAGCAGCCCCGGGGGGGGCCGTGGGGCCAACGTCCTGACTTTC. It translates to CASSPGGGRGANVLTF. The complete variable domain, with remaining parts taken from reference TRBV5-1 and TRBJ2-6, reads KAGVTQTPRYLIKTRGQQVTLSCSPISGHRSVSWYQQTPGQGLQFLFEYFSETQRNKGNFPGRFSGRQFSNSRSEMNVSTLELGDSALYLCASSPGGGRGANVLTFGAGSRLTVL.

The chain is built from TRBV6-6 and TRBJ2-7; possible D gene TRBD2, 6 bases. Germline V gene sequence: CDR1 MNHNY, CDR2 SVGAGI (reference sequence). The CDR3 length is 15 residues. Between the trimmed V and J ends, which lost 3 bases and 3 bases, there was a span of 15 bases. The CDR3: CASSYPGGTLYEQYF. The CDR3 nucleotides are TGTGCCAGCAGTTATCCCGGGGGTACCCTCTACGAGCAGTACTTC.